The rows below give T cell receptor beta chains drawn from one sample of a study of T cell responses to AZD1222 COVID-19 vaccine. Produced via immunoSEQ multiplex PCR; TCRdb's table is partial and in-frame only. The table lists 100,000 or so clones, about 85% of them singletons. Sequencing was performed on peripheral blood, taken on day 0 of AZD1222 vaccination. Source of these receptors: an adult in good health. The conserved cysteine and the conserved F or W are not part of the CDR3 here.

TRBV6-6 ASSYRVSDTEAF
TRBV25-1 ASSEKGQGSYNEQF
TRBV11-1 ASSPPTGAKNTEAF
TRBV5-6 ASSFLGGKSGNTIY
TRBV10-3 AISESGQGGETQY
TRBV4-2 ASSQSIQGAGQPQH
TRBV19 ASSNGQHYGYT
TRBV27 ASRLTRTGLSTNEKLF
TRBV9 ASSAGAGTGGHEQY
TRBV18 ASSPEAGSNEKLF
TRBV6-1 ASSERLAQGNTGELF
TRBV12-3/TRBV12-4 ASSTGPMRGYT
TRBV18 ASSRTGTESYEQY
TRBV11-2 ASSLDGVSTDTQY
TRBV19 ASSTRQGAVYEQF
TRBV4-1 ASSPGRTDGYT
TRBV3-1/TRBV3-2 ASSLLSNQPQH
TRBV29-1 SVGAGREKLF
TRBV7-6 ASSLQDGEQY
TRBV6-4 ASFQETQY
TRBV11-3 ASPRDAVTH
TRBV12-3/TRBV12-4 ASRDRTYGYT
TRBV4-2 ASRGLAGTSSYNEQF
TRBV6-5 ASSYSRGTGELF
TRBV11-2 ASSLGPGPGYEQY
TRBV9 ASSVGGTPSGSYNEQF
TRBV5-4 ASQGLAGPSGANVLT
TRBV7-2 ASSLETPADTQY